A selection of T cell receptor beta chains follows, all from one sample in a study of T cells expressing NK-cell markers. One entry per CDR3 protein, without DNA, is what TCRdb gives after re-calling the 5' RACE reads. The sample totals about 440,000 distinct CDR3 sequences; its top ten clones hold roughly 8%. The sample comprised blood T cells: a sorted CD56 or NKG2C T cell subset, CD4+ or CD8+ T cells, or bulk PBMC T cells (not recorded which). The source of these receptors is a woman between 18 and 70 years old in good health. CDR3s include the opening cysteine and the closing phenylalanine or tryptophan. Each record gives: J gene, V gene, CDR3 protein.

j_call: TRBJ2-3
v_call: TRBV5-4
cdr3_aa: CASSSGRGGFSDTQYF

j_call: TRBJ2-7
v_call: TRBV12-3/TRBV12-4
cdr3_aa: CASNPQGWNEQYF

j_call: TRBJ2-2
v_call: TRBV7-3
cdr3_aa: CASSPLGGSQTELFF

j_call: TRBJ2-1
v_call: TRBV15
cdr3_aa: CATSRDRRGLPFF

j_call: TRBJ2-4
v_call: TRBV18
cdr3_aa: CASSPTGRSAKNIQYF

j_call: TRBJ2-5
v_call: TRBV20-1
cdr3_aa: CSARGARETQYF

j_call: TRBJ1-3
v_call: TRBV12-3/TRBV12-4
cdr3_aa: CASSLTSSGNTIYF

j_call: TRBJ2-7
v_call: TRBV18
cdr3_aa: CASSPLWGYEQYF

j_call: TRBJ1-5
v_call: TRBV18
cdr3_aa: CASSPGGRGGQPQHF

j_call: TRBJ1-4
v_call: TRBV20-1
cdr3_aa: CSAAQNQGSTNEKLFF

j_call: TRBJ2-2
v_call: TRBV20-1
cdr3_aa: CSVSGMNTGELFF

j_call: TRBJ2-2
v_call: TRBV24-1
cdr3_aa: CATSDFPSSGRAGELFF

j_call: TRBJ2-3
v_call: TRBV6-2/TRBV6-3
cdr3_aa: CASSYSGRGYSPLVTDTQYF

j_call: TRBJ1-1
v_call: TRBV7-9
cdr3_aa: CASSADRAMGTEAFF

j_call: TRBJ2-1
v_call: TRBV29-1
cdr3_aa: CSTNPWDRVINEQFF

j_call: TRBJ2-1
v_call: TRBV6-1
cdr3_aa: CASTPRVPSSGSPGEQFF

j_call: TRBJ2-1
v_call: TRBV20-1
cdr3_aa: CSAGLPYNEQFF

j_call: TRBJ1-4
v_call: TRBV21-1
cdr3_aa: CASSGPTPQGAKLFF

j_call: TRBJ1-2
v_call: TRBV20-1
cdr3_aa: CSARDFKLANYGYTF

j_call: TRBJ1-1
v_call: TRBV10-3
cdr3_aa: CAISGQLNSEAFF

j_call: TRBJ1-2
v_call: TRBV7-8
cdr3_aa: CASSWDRMGGYTF

j_call: TRBJ2-2
v_call: TRBV3-1
cdr3_aa: CASSQESWELFF

j_call: TRBJ1-2
v_call: TRBV6-1
cdr3_aa: CASSEAHGQGYGYTF

j_call: TRBJ1-1
v_call: TRBV9
cdr3_aa: CASSVAGTGKNTEAFF

j_call: TRBJ2-7
v_call: TRBV6-5
cdr3_aa: CASSHTPDYYEQYF

j_call: TRBJ2-5
v_call: TRBV10-3
cdr3_aa: CAIRGTSNETQYF

j_call: TRBJ1-2
v_call: TRBV29-1
cdr3_aa: CSVPVGGGIYGYTF

j_call: TRBJ2-3
v_call: TRBV5-5
cdr3_aa: CASSPGRPQSNTDTQYF

j_call: TRBJ2-7
v_call: TRBV15
cdr3_aa: CATSRENSGSYEQYF

j_call: TRBJ2-1
v_call: TRBV7-6
cdr3_aa: CASSLVGLAGRSSYNEQFF

j_call: TRBJ2-5
v_call: TRBV29-1
cdr3_aa: CSVEDSGGFQETQYF

j_call: TRBJ1-2
v_call: TRBV20-1
cdr3_aa: CSVRAAGTVAYGYTF

j_call: TRBJ1-1
v_call: TRBV7-7
cdr3_aa: CASSRGPNTEAFF

j_call: TRBJ2-1
v_call: TRBV5-1
cdr3_aa: CASSLATDWEQFF

j_call: TRBJ2-2
v_call: TRBV28
cdr3_aa: CASSPPDRRVGELFF

j_call: TRBJ1-1
v_call: TRBV29-1
cdr3_aa: CSFEGRLNTEAFF

j_call: TRBJ1-4
v_call: TRBV12-3/TRBV12-4
cdr3_aa: CASSLVQGSYEKLFF

j_call: TRBJ2-2
v_call: TRBV28
cdr3_aa: CASRSPNLSTGLPNTGELFF

j_call: TRBJ2-3
v_call: TRBV27
cdr3_aa: CASSSPAGRREDTQYF

j_call: TRBJ2-7
v_call: TRBV12-3/TRBV12-4
cdr3_aa: CASSNTDRVPYEQYF

j_call: TRBJ1-3
v_call: TRBV6-1
cdr3_aa: CASSPPDVSGNTIYF

j_call: TRBJ2-7
v_call: TRBV20-1
cdr3_aa: CSAATSFEQYF

j_call: TRBJ2-5
v_call: TRBV25-1
cdr3_aa: CASSPAGQGWETQYF

j_call: TRBJ2-7
v_call: TRBV12-3/TRBV12-4
cdr3_aa: CASKPNRAPYEQYF

j_call: TRBJ2-1
v_call: TRBV29-1
cdr3_aa: CSVEGGGLFYNEQFF

j_call: TRBJ2-4
v_call: TRBV20-1
cdr3_aa: CSAMDWKNIQYF

j_call: TRBJ2-5
v_call: TRBV20-1
cdr3_aa: CSALWTGKRRETQYF

j_call: TRBJ1-6
v_call: TRBV20-1
cdr3_aa: CSASGAAGSYNSPLHF

j_call: TRBJ2-1
v_call: TRBV6-2/TRBV6-3
cdr3_aa: CASSYSGLASDEQFF

j_call: TRBJ2-7
v_call: TRBV27
cdr3_aa: CASGAGTSYEQYF

j_call: TRBJ2-3
v_call: TRBV9
cdr3_aa: CASSETPHTDTQYF

j_call: TRBJ2-2
v_call: TRBV7-2
cdr3_aa: CASSPTGFTGELFF

j_call: TRBJ2-1
v_call: TRBV9
cdr3_aa: CASSVGTSGSFYNEQFF

j_call: TRBJ1-5
v_call: TRBV6-5
cdr3_aa: CASSYLRGGDQPQHF

j_call: TRBJ1-1
v_call: TRBV7-6
cdr3_aa: CASSLAPQGESGEAFF

j_call: TRBJ2-4
v_call: TRBV5-1
cdr3_aa: CASSSGTVLAKNIQYF

j_call: TRBJ2-7
v_call: TRBV19
cdr3_aa: CASSISGRDYEQYF

j_call: TRBJ2-3
v_call: TRBV19
cdr3_aa: CASRWTPASTDTQYF

j_call: TRBJ2-3
v_call: TRBV5-6
cdr3_aa: CASRRTGADTQYF

j_call: TRBJ1-1
v_call: TRBV18
cdr3_aa: CASSPHRFGNTEAFF